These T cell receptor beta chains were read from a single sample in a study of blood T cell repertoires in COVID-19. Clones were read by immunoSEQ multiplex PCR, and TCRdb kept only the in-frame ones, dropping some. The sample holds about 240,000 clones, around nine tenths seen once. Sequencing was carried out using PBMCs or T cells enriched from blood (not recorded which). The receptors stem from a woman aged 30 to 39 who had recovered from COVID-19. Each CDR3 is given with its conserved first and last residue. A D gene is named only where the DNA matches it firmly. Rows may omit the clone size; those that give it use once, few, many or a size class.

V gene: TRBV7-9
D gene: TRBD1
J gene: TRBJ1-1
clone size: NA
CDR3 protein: CASTGGMNTEAFF
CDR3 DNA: TGTGCCAGTACAGGGGGCATGAACACTGAAGCTTTCTTT

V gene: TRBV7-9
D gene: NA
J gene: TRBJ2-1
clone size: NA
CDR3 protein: CASSLGGLWNEQFF
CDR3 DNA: TGTGCCAGCAGCTTAGGGGGGCTATGGAATGAGCAGTTCTTC

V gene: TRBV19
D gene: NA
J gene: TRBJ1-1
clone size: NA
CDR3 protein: CASSFTGNTEAFF
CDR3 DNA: TGTGCCAGTAGTTTTACAGGGAATACTGAAGCTTTCTTT

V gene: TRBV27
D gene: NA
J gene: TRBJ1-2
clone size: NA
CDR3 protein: CASKRGPIYGYTF
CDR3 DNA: TGTGCCAGCAAAAGAGGCCCTATCTATGGCTACACCTTC

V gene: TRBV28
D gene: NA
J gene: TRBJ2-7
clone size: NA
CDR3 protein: CASSPLGAGIPYEQYF
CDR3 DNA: TGTGCCAGCAGTCCCCTAGGGGCAGGGATACCCTACGAGCAGTACTTC

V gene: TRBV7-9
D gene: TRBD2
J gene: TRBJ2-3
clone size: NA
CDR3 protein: CASSLVIGGRTSTDTQYF
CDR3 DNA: TGTGCCAGCAGCTTAGTAATCGGCGGGAGAACTAGCACAGATACGCAGTATTTT

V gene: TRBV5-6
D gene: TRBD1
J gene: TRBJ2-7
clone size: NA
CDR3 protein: CASSLYRRRPGQSYEQYF
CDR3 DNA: TGTGCCAGCAGCTTGTACCGCCGACGCCCGGGACAGAGCTACGAGCAGTACTTC

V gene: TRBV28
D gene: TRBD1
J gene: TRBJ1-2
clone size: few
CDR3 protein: CASSRQGPGRGYTF
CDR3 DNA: TGTGCCAGCAGTAGACAGGGGCCCGGGCGGGGCTACACCTTC

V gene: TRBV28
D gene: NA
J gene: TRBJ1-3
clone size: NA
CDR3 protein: CASSTEGGNTIYF
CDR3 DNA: TGTGCCAGCAGTACGGAGGGGGGAAACACCATATATTTT

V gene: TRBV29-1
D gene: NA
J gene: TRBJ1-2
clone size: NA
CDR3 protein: CSVGQGWRDYGYTF
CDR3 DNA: TGCAGCGTTGGTCAGGGGTGGCGGGACTATGGCTACACCTTC

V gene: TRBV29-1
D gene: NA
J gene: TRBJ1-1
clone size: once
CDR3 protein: CSAGTTEAFF
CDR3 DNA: TGCAGCGCCGGGACAACTGAAGCTTTCTTT

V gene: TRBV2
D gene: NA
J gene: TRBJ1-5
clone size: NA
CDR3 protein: CASSGAGPRSNQPQHF
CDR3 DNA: TGTGCCAGCAGTGGTGCAGGGCCCCGGAGCAATCAGCCCCAGCATTTT

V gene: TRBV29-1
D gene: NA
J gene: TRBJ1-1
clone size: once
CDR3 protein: CSVDARGGPRMNTEAFF
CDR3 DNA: TGCAGCGTTGATGCTAGGGGGGGGCCCCGGATGAACACTGAAGCTTTCTTT

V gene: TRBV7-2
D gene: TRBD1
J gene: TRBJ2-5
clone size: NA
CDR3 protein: CASSLATGRFRETQYF
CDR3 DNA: TGTGCCAGCAGCTTAGCGACAGGGAGATTTCGAGAGACCCAGTACTTC

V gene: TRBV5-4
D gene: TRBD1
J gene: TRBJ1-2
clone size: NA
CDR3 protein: CASSLGQEFYGYTF
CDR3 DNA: TGTGCCAGCAGCTTAGGACAGGAATTCTATGGCTACACCTTC

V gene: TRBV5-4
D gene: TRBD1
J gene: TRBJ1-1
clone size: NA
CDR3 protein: CASSLGTANTEAFF
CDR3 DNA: TGTGCCAGCAGCTTAGGGACAGCGAACACTGAAGCTTTCTTT

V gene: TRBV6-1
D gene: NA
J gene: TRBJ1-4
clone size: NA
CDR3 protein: CASSEAREGKLFF
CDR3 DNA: TGTGCCAGCAGTGAAGCAAGGGAGGGGAAACTGTTTTTT

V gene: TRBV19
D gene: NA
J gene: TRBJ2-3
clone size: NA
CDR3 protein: CASSMLETDTQYF
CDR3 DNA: TGTGCCAGTAGTATGCTAGAGACAGATACGCAGTATTTT

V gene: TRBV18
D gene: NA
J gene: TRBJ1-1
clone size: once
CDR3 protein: CASSPRTVTNTEAFF
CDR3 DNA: TGTGCCAGCTCACCTCGGACAGTGACCAACACTGAAGCTTTCTTT

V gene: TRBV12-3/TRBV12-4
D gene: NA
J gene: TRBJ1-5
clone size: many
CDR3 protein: CASSTGSGQPQHF
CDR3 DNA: TGTGCCAGCAGCACAGGGTCGGGTCAGCCCCAGCATTTT

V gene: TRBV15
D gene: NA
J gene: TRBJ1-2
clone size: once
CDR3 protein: CATSRVLGPQGMGYTF
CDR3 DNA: TGTGCCACCAGCAGAGTTTTGGGTCCGCAGGGGATGGGCTACACCTTC

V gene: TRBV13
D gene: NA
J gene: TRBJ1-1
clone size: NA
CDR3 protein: CASSLEQGEAFF
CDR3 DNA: TGTGCCAGCAGCTTAGAACAGGGCGAAGCTTTCTTT

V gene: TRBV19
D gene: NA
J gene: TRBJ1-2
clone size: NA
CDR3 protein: CASGEGRFHGYTF
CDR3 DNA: TGTGCCAGTGGTGAGGGGAGGTTTCATGGCTACACCTTC

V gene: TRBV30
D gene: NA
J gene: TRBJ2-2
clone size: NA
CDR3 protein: CAWSVSLADGELFF
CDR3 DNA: TGTGCCTGGAGTGTATCACTAGCAGACGGGGAGCTGTTTTTT

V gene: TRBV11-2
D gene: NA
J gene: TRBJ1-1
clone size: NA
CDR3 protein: CASSFSAAEEAFF
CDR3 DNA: TGTGCCAGCAGCTTTTCGGCAGCGGAAGAAGCTTTCTTT

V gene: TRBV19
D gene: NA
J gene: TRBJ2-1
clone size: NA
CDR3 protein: CASSITGAYNEQFF
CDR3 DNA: TGTGCCAGTAGTATCACTGGAGCCTACAATGAGCAGTTCTTC